These 10 T cell receptor beta chains came from one sample sequenced in a study of blood T cell repertoires in COVID-19 (dated by TCRdb to 2020 to 2022). To prepare the library, the immunoSEQ multiplex PCR assay was applied. TCRdb took over this immuneACCESS table, retaining in-frame rearrangements with V and J assigned. Such tables are incomplete; in checked studies, under half of the missing clones stem from an unresolved V gene, and the remainder is unexplained. The sample table shows 120,000 to 150,000 clones, and around nine tenths are seen once. The ten largest clones take up over 9.5% of the sample. The specimen was peripheral blood. Receptor source: a man in his fifties with active or convalescent COVID-19.

The V and J genes are TRBV9 and TRBJ2-7, with TRBD2 matching over 8 bases. Per germline, CDR1 SGDLS and CDR2 YYNGEE. There are 15 residues in the CDR3. J gave up 1 base and V 0 bases, and 3 bases lay outside the gene matches. The CDR3 DNA reads as TGTGCCAGCAGCGTAGGGACTAGCTATTCCTACGAGCAGTACTTC. Residues: CASSVGTSYSYEQYF.

V is TRBV5-1 and J is TRBJ1-1; TRBD1 is a possible D gene (5 bases). Deletions cut 2 bases from V and 1 base from J, with 9 bases between. The CDR3 consists of 14 residues. Looked up from germline, CDR1 is SGHRS and CDR2 is YFSETQ. The CDR3 DNA sequence: TGCGCCAGCAGCTTTGGAGGGGAGAACACTGAAGCTTTCTTT. Translated, it gives CASSFGGENTEAFF.

This clone was counted only a few times. V is TRBV5-6 and J is TRBJ1-1; no definite D call. The V and J ends lost 5 bases and 6 bases respectively, with 17 bases between them. The CDR3 contains 14 residues. Germline V gives CDR1 SGHDT, CDR2 YYEEEE. CDR3 residues: CASRSIRAKPEAFF. DNA for the CDR3: TGTGCCAGCAGATCGATAAGAGCTAAACCTGAAGCTTTCTTT.

The chain links TRBV7-2 to TRBJ2-2; 8 positions match TRBD2. The CDR3 extends over 16 amino acids. The germline gives CDR1 SGHTA, CDR2 FQGNSA. V lost 2 bases, J lost 4 bases, and 6 bases stayed unmatched. The CDR3 region has the DNA TGTGCCAGCAGCTTAATGGGACTAGGAATCACCGGGGAGCTGTTTTTT. The encoded protein is CASSLMGLGITGELFF.

This clone is a singleton in its sample. The chain combines TRBV2 with TRBJ2-7, with TRBD1 identical over 7 bases. V dropped 5 bases and J dropped 11; count of bases not matched to a gene: 12. The V gene's germline CDR1 is SNHLY and CDR2 FYNNEI. The CDR3 consists of 13 residues. This CDR3 reads CASSLTPGQSEYF. DNA of the CDR3: TGTGCCAGCAGTCTGACTCCGGGACAGTCGGAGTACTTC.

This clone appeared a few times. The chain carries TRBV19 and TRBJ2-7; the match to TRBD2 covers 9 bases. The CDR3 covers 15 residues. Germline V gene sequence: CDR1 LNHDA, CDR2 SQIVND (reference sequence). The J segment lost 4 bases and the V segment lost 4 bases, leaving 8 bases of the junction unmatched. CDR3 region: CASSSAGTSIYEQYF. DNA of the CDR3: TGTGCCAGTAGTAGTGCCGGGACTAGCATTTACGAGCAGTACTTC. Variable domain in full (rest from reference TRBV19 and TRBJ2-7): DGGITQSPKYLFRKEGQNVTLSCEQNLNHDAMYWYRQDPGQGLRLIYYSQIVNDFQKGDIAEGYSVSREKKESFPLTVTSAQKNPTAFYLCASSSAGTSIYEQYFGPGTRLTVT.

CDR3 loop: CASRRTLLDEQYF. Written as DNA, the CDR3 is TGTGCCAGCAGGCGGACTCTCCTCGACGAGCAGTACTTC. The rearrangement links TRBV6-5 to TRBJ2-7, with D tentatively TRBD2 (5 bases). V lost 6 bases to trimming and J lost 5 bases, with 14 bases between them. From germline, CDR1 is MNHEY and CDR2 SVGAGI. The length of the CDR3 is 13 residues.

The CDR3 here is CASSLTEGAYNEQFF. The CDR3 DNA reads as TGTGCCAGCAGCTTAACCGAGGGTGCGTACAATGAGCAGTTCTTC. The chain uses TRBV11-2 and TRBJ2-1, with TRBD2 as a possible D gene (5 bases). Looked up from germline, CDR1 is SGHAT and CDR2 is FQNNGV. The germline V and J ends were trimmed by 2 bases and 4 bases, with 12 bases remaining between them. The CDR3 runs to 15 residues.

By proportion, this clone is medium-sized. The genes are TRBV7-2 and TRBJ2-7; TRBD1 agrees at 7 bases. Germline CDR1 is SGHTA and CDR2 is FQGNSA. The CDR3 contains 14 residues. V lost 7 bases, J lost 2 bases, and 8 bases stayed unmatched. In DNA, the CDR3 is TGTGCCAGCAAGACCGACAGGGTCACCTACGAGCAGTACTTC. This gives the protein CASKTDRVTYEQYF. Using reference TRBV7-2 and TRBJ2-7 for the parts outside the CDR3, the full variable domain is GAGVSQSPSNKVTEKGKDVELRCDPISGHTALYWYRQSLGQGLEFLIYFQGNSAPDKSGLPSDRFSAERTGGSVSTLTIQRTQQEDSAVYLCASKTDRVTYEQYFGPGTRLTVT.

The rearrangement joins TRBV27 to TRBJ2-3; D perhaps matches TRBD1 (5 bases). The V gene's germline CDR1 is MNHEY and CDR2 SMNVEV (reference sequence). This CDR3 has 14 residues. V was pared by 2 bases and J by 4 bases, with 10 bases between. This CDR3 reads CASSLGARSDTQYF. Here the CDR3 DNA reads TGTGCCAGCAGTTTAGGGGCTAGGTCAGATACGCAGTATTTT.